The T cell receptor (beta chain) under discussion was sequenced for a study of control samples from healthy donors and cancer patients. This CDR3 region has 17 residues. Germline-derived CDR1 and CDR2 are MGHRA and YSYEKL. V trimming: 3 bases; J trimming: 6 bases; junction bases outside the gene matches: 13. The table lists this clone with a count of one. The repertoire was sequenced with immunoSEQ multiplex PCR; TCRdb's copy has only in-frame clones and lacks some. This sample has more than 85,000 clones, with 80% to 90% found just once. The chain couples TRBV4-1 to TRBJ2-3; 9 bases fit TRBD2. The sequence was collected from a woman aged 45-59 years in good health. Source material: blood. The CDR3 DNA is TGCGCCAGCAGCCAGCGGCCCCGCGGGGGGGGCCCCGATACGCAGTATTTT. This encodes CASSQRPRGGGPDTQYF.